The clone carrying this TCR beta chain was seen repeatedly, ten times or more. This sample is drawn from a study of T cells in Graves' hyperthyroidism and ophthalmopathy. The investigators amplified TCR beta CDR3 regions from RNA transcripts. The TCR CDR3 was amplified in a first-round RT-PCR using the HTBI primer set. TCRdb recomputed calls from the multiplex PCR reads with MiXCR, one row per CDR3 protein. The sample contains some 440,000 distinct CDR3 sequences, about a sixth of which appear only once. Sequencing input: blood. The sequence came from a young woman with Graves' hyperthyroidism.

The CDR3 protein is CASSSTGPVEKLFF. CDR3 nucleotides: TGTGCCAGCAGTTCTACCGGACCCGTAGAAAAACTGTTTTTT. This chain links TRBV12-3 or TRBV12-4 with TRBJ1-4; D ambiguous. The CDR3 loop spans 14 amino acids. Trimming removed 4 bases from V and 8 bases from J, with 14 bases in between.